These T cell receptor beta chains were read from a single sample in a study of brain T cells in children with intractable seizures. Here immunoSEQ multiplex PCR was the method, and the copy in TCRdb shows in-frame clones only, minus some. The sample shows some 41,000 clones, 75% to 95% of them seen only once. The sample was peripheral blood, taken at surgery. These receptors were obtained from a girl aged 2-10 years with tuberous sclerosis and intractable seizures. CDR3s include the opening cysteine and the closing phenylalanine or tryptophan. Fields, in order: J gene, V gene, clone size, D gene, CDR3 protein, CDR3 DNA. The D gene is left open where the match is weak. Clone size is shown for a subset of rows, as once, few, many or a class of expanded clone.

TRBJ1-1 TRBV6-5 - TRBD1 CASSSGTGRWTEAFF TGTGCCAGCAGTTCGGGGACAGGGCGATGGACTGAAGCTTTCTTT
TRBJ2-3 TRBV27 - TRBD1 CASSLVGGGDTQYF TGTGCCAGCAGTTTGGTAGGGGGCGGAGATACGCAGTATTTT
TRBJ1-5 TRBV27 - - CASSQALWGQPQHF TGTGCCAGCAGCCAGGCCCTATGGGGCCAGCCCCAGCATTTT
TRBJ1-1 TRBV28 - - CASSLTTGFTEAFF TGTGCCAGCAGTCTAACTACAGGGTTCACTGAAGCTTTCTTT
TRBJ2-6 TRBV30 - - CAWALYLSGANVLTF TGTGCCTGGGCGTTATACCTCTCTGGGGCCAACGTCCTGACTTTC
TRBJ2-1 TRBV27 - TRBD2 CASSDGYYSGTSGGARYNEQFF TGTGCCAGCTCAGACGGCTATTATTCCGGGACTAGCGGGGGGGCGCGGTACAATGAGCAGTTCTTC
TRBJ2-1 TRBV6-4 few - CASSDQGVTGYNEQFF TGTGCCAGCAGTGACCAGGGAGTGACGGGCTACAATGAGCAGTTCTTC
TRBJ1-6 TRBV18 - TRBD1 CASSPSGTGGHSPLHF TGTGCCAGCTCACCGTCCGGGACAGGGGGCCACTCACCCCTCCACTTT
TRBJ2-6 TRBV7-9 - - CASSLLQGISGANVLTF TGTGCCAGCAGCTTATTACAGGGCATCTCTGGGGCCAACGTCCTGACTTTC
TRBJ2-7 TRBV28 once TRBD2 CASGGGYEQYF TGTGCCAGCGGGGGGGGCTACGAGCAGTACTTC
TRBJ1-1 TRBV3-1/TRBV3-2 - - CASSPLDSDTEAFF TGTGCCAGCAGCCCCCTTGACAGTGACACTGAAGCTTTCTTT
TRBJ2-5 TRBV6-5 - - CASRWKNGAQETQYF TGTGCCAGCCGGTGGAAAAATGGGGCCCAAGAGACCCAGTACTTC
TRBJ2-5 TRBV20-1 - TRBD2 CSASSPGGGQETQYF TGCAGTGCTAGTTCGCCGGGGGGGGGCCAAGAGACCCAGTACTTC
TRBJ2-5 TRBV4-2 - - CASSQDPPASQETQYF TGTGCCAGCAGCCAAGATCCCCCGGCGTCACAAGAGACCCAGTACTTC
TRBJ2-2 TRBV2 - - CASSEVATNTGELFF TGTGCCAGCAGTGAAGTGGCAACAAACACCGGGGAGCTGTTTTTT
TRBJ2-2 TRBV7-3 - - CASSLDRNTGELFF TGTGCCAGCAGCTTGGACAGGAACACCGGGGAGCTGTTTTTT
TRBJ2-7 TRBV20-1 - TRBD1 CSATTGGEQYF TGCAGTGCTACGACAGGGGGCGAGCAGTACTTC
TRBJ2-3 TRBV4-2 - - CASSQAVQGLSTDTQYF TGTGCCAGCAGCCAAGCCGTACAGGGCCTTAGCACAGATACGCAGTATTTT
TRBJ2-5 TRBV5-1 - TRBD1 CASSLTGTGGETQYF TGCGCCAGCAGCCTGACCGGGACAGGGGGAGAGACCCAGTACTTC
TRBJ2-2 TRBV6-5 - - CASSLRGGGTGELFF TGTGCCAGCAGCCTGAGGGGGGGCGGCACCGGGGAGCTGTTTTTT
TRBJ1-2 TRBV3-1/TRBV3-2 - - CASSPSLPGENYGYTF TGTGCCAGCAGTCCAAGTTTACCAGGGGAAAACTATGGCTACACCTTC
TRBJ1-5 TRBV2 once - CASSEASRGGGQPQHF TGTGCCAGCAGTGAAGCGAGTAGGGGCGGGGGTCAGCCCCAGCATTTT
TRBJ2-7 TRBV7-3 - TRBD2 CASSLNSGGPYEQYF TGTGCCAGCAGCTTAAACAGCGGGGGTCCCTACGAGCAGTACTTC
TRBJ2-3 TRBV2 - TRBD1 CASRGQGTSTDTQYF TGTGCCAGCAGGGGACAGGGGACTAGCACAGATACGCAGTATTTT
TRBJ1-3 TRBV11-3 - - CASSFGGAGNTIYF TGTGCCAGCAGCTTTGGAGGTGCCGGAAACACCATATATTTT
TRBJ1-2 TRBV5-6 once - CASSLVGLYGYTF TGTGCCAGCAGCTTGGTGGGGCTCTATGGCTACACCTTC
TRBJ1-5 TRBV2 - - CASSFRTATNQPQHF TGTGCCAGCAGTTTCAGGACAGCAACCAATCAGCCCCAGCATTTT
TRBJ2-1 TRBV14 - TRBD1 CASSQHYRGNEQFF TGTGCCAGCAGCCAGCATTACAGGGGGAATGAGCAGTTCTTC
TRBJ1-1 TRBV28 - - CASSLVGLVDTEAFF TGTGCCAGCAGTTTAGTCGGGTTAGTTGACACTGAAGCTTTCTTT
TRBJ2-1 TRBV27 once - CASKGTASSYNEQFF TGTGCCAGCAAAGGGACGGCGAGCTCCTACAATGAGCAGTTCTTC
TRBJ1-2 TRBV7-6 - TRBD1 CASSVDRDRGGSGYTF TGTGCCAGCAGCGTAGACCGGGACAGGGGAGGAAGTGGCTACACCTTC
TRBJ2-7 TRBV3-1/TRBV3-2 - - CASSQGQEQYF TGTGCCAGCAGCCAAGGGCAAGAGCAGTACTTC
TRBJ1-5 TRBV6-2/TRBV6-3 - - CASSPIKGRRNQPQHF TGTGCCAGCAGTCCGATTAAGGGCCGGAGGAATCAGCCCCAGCATTTT
TRBJ2-1 TRBV14 - TRBD2 CASSQRGLSENEQFF TGTGCCAGCAGCCAAAGGGGACTATCAGAGAATGAGCAGTTCTTC
TRBJ1-4 TRBV24-1 - - CATSDRNLGEKLFF TGTGCCACCAGTGATCGGAACCTAGGGGAAAAACTGTTTTTT
TRBJ1-1 TRBV2 few - CATLLWNTEAFF TGTGCCACCCTATTATGGAACACTGAAGCTTTCTTT
TRBJ2-5 TRBV5-5 - TRBD1 CASSLGQGEETQYF TGTGCCAGCAGCTTGGGACAGGGGGAAGAGACCCAGTACTTC
TRBJ2-2 TRBV9 - TRBD2 CASSRGGRNTGELFF TGTGCCAGCAGCCGCGGGGGGCGGAACACCGGGGAGCTGTTTTTT
TRBJ1-1 TRBV11-1 once - CASSSSGTQNTEAFF TGTGCCAGCAGCTCAAGCGGAACACAGAACACTGAAGCTTTCTTT
TRBJ1-1 TRBV19 few - CASSLKRTVNTEAFF TGTGCCAGTAGTCTGAAGAGGACAGTGAACACTGAAGCTTTCTTT
TRBJ2-6 TRBV5-4 - - CASSKGGTGANVLTF TGTGCCAGCTCGAAGGGGGGTACCGGGGCCAACGTCCTGACTTTC
TRBJ1-4 TRBV14 - - CASSLSLGNEKLFF TGTGCCAGCAGCCTCTCGTTGGGGAATGAAAAACTGTTTTTT
TRBJ1-4 TRBV6-5 - - CASSTGTKLFF TGTGCCAGCAGTACAGGAACAAAACTGTTTTTT
TRBJ1-2 TRBV7-9 - - CASSTQGNYGYTF TGTGCCAGCAGCACGCAGGGAAACTATGGCTACACCTTC
TRBJ2-3 TRBV3-1/TRBV3-2 - TRBD2 CASSQEMDLAGGTTQYF TGTGCCAGCAGCCAAGAAATGGACCTAGCGGGGGGGACTACGCAGTATTTT
TRBJ1-4 TRBV24-1 - - CATSDSQINEKLFF TGTGCCACCAGTGACAGTCAAATCAATGAAAAACTGTTTTTT
TRBJ1-2 TRBV19 - - CASRPPGAHGYTF TGTGCCAGTAGACCTCCAGGGGCGCACGGCTACACCTTC
TRBJ2-3 TRBV7-2 - - CASSFVDGRPGADTQYF TGTGCCAGCAGCTTCGTCGACGGACGTCCCGGGGCAGATACGCAGTATTTT
TRBJ2-5 TRBV2 - TRBD1 CASSERQGYQETQYF TGTGCCAGCAGTGAACGACAGGGGTACCAAGAGACCCAGTACTTC
TRBJ2-5 TRBV18 - - CASSTGDPKETQYF TGTGCCAGCTCAACGGGGGACCCCAAAGAGACCCAGTACTTC
TRBJ1-1 TRBV5-6 - - CASSFSEPQNTEAFF TGTGCCAGCAGCTTCTCGGAACCCCAGAACACTGAAGCTTTCTTT
TRBJ2-5 TRBV28 - TRBD1 CASRMDRDQETQYF TGTGCCAGCAGAATGGACAGGGATCAAGAGACCCAGTACTTC
TRBJ1-2 TRBV13 - - CASSFSGIHRPSNYGYTF TGTGCCAGCAGCTTCTCAGGGATCCACCGACCCTCTAACTATGGCTACACCTTC
TRBJ1-1 TRBV7-3 - TRBD1 CASSARDRGPNTEAFF TGTGCCAGCAGCGCCCGAGACAGGGGCCCGAACACTGAAGCTTTCTTT